Below, one T cell receptor (beta chain) is given with its context. This sample was included in a study of shared clonotypes between healthy human individuals. Data came from immunoSEQ multiplex PCR; TCRdb stores just in-frame clones and leaves some out. In the table there are about 1.5 million clones, approximately 98% of which are singletons. CDR1 is ENHRY and CDR2 is SYGVKD in the germline V gene. Between the trimmed V and J ends, which lost 2 bases and 3 bases, there was a span of 8 bases. The CDR3 loop spans 13 amino acids. The receptor was derived from a man younger than 45 in good health. The rearrangement joins TRBV10-3 to TRBJ2-7; D uncertain. The sample taken for sequencing was naive CD4+ T cells sorted from blood. Documented subset: CD45RA+ positively selected. In DNA form, the CDR3 reads TGTGCCATCAGTGAGGTTCCAGGCTACGAGCAGTACTTC. It codes for CAISEVPGYEQYF.